This TCR beta chain comes out of a study of blood T cell repertoires in COVID-19. Assay used: immunoSEQ multiplex PCR; TCRdb lists only in-frame clones, some missing. The sample shows around 290,000 clones, over 75% of them seen only once. This CDR3 spans 13 amino acids. Losses at the gene ends were 2 bases for V and 7 bases for J; bases not matched to a gene: 5. CDR1 SGHNT and CDR2 YYREEE come from the germline V gene (reference sequence). Material for sequencing was PBMCs or T cells enriched from blood (not recorded which). The receptor was isolated from a young woman who had recovered from COVID-19. V is TRBV5-4 and J is TRBJ1-2; TRBD1 agrees at 7 bases. As DNA, the CDR3 is TGTGCCAGCAGCTTAAAAGGGGGCAGTGGCTACACCTTC. Translated: CASSLKGGSGYTF.